The present TCR beta chain was sequenced within a study of blood T cell repertoires in COVID-19. For recovered donors of Cohort 3, there were two negative PCRs, clearance, or symptom resolution. Deletions cut 1 base from V and 0 bases from J, with 7 bases between. Germline V CDR1 and CDR2: SGHAT, FQNNGV. The CDR3 is 15 residues long. Generated by immunoSEQ multiplex PCR, the TCRdb table keeps only in-frame clones and is missing some. The sample includes about 440,000 clones, 90% of them seen just once. The sample comprised PBMCs or T cells enriched from blood (not recorded which). This receptor was taken from a man in his late teens or twenties who had recovered from COVID-19. The chain links TRBV11-2 to TRBJ1-3; D unresolved. The CDR3 nucleotides read TGTGCCAGCAGCTTAGGGGCCCTCTCTGGAAACACCATATATTTT. Its protein product is CASSLGALSGNTIYF.